Each of the 4 T cell receptor beta chains below was sequenced from the same sample in a study of beta chain features in type 1 diabetes. Expressed TCRB transcripts got sequenced, as all isolated RNA was reverse transcribed. Sequenced by immunoSEQ multiplex PCR; TCRdb stores in-frame clones only, minus some. This table has some 270,000 clones, 13% to 15% appearing once. The material sequenced was naive CD4+ T cells from blood. These receptor sequences come from a woman aged 40 to 50 in good health.

There are a few counts of this clone. The J gene is TRBJ1-1, the V gene TRBV13; D is uncertain. Germline V gives CDR1 PRHDT, CDR2 FYEKMQ (reference sequence). The V gene lost 3 bases and the J gene lost 5 bases, with 4 bases spanning the gap. This CDR3 contains 11 residues. For the CDR3, the DNA is TGTGCCAGCAGCTTTCGTACTGAAGCTTTCTTT. This gives the protein CASSFRTEAFF.

This clone was detected only a few times. The chain links TRBV5-4 to TRBJ1-4; 9 positions match TRBD1. Germline V gene lookup returns CDR1 SGHNT and CDR2 YYREEE (reference sequence). The V gene end was trimmed by 4 bases and the J gene end by 8 bases; junction bases not matched to a gene: 6. The CDR3 is 14 amino acids. The CDR3 is CASSQDRGYEKLFF. CDR3 in DNA: TGTGCCAGCAGCCAGGACAGGGGTTACGAAAAACTGTTTTTT. The full variable domain, completed using reference TRBV5-4 and TRBJ1-4, is ETGVTQSPTHLIKTRGQQVTLRCSSQSGHNTVSWYQQALGQGPQFIFQYYREEENGRGNFPPRFSGLQFPNYSSELNVNALELDDSALYLCASSQDRGYEKLFFGSGTQLSVL.

This sequence joins TRBV5-8 and TRBJ1-1, with 12 bases matching TRBD1. Losses at the gene ends were 3 bases for V and 3 bases for J; bases not matched to a gene: 6. There are 16 residues in the CDR3. CDR1 is SGHTS and CDR2 is YDEGEE in the germline V gene. The CDR3, as DNA: TGTGCCAGCAGCTGGGGCGGGACAGGGGGCTACACTGAAGCTTTCTTT. Amino acids: CASSWGGTGGYTEAFF. The full variable domain, in which reference TRBV5-8 and TRBJ1-1 provide the parts outside the CDR3, is EAGVTQSPTHLIKTRGQQATLRCSPISGHTSVYWYQQALGLGLQFLLWYDEGEERNRGNFPPRFSGRQFPNYSSELNVNALELEDSALYLCASSWGGTGGYTEAFFGQGTRLTVV.

The V call is TRBV28, the J call TRBJ2-6, with a weak D call TRBD2 (5 bases). CDR1 MDHEN and CDR2 SYDVKM come from the germline V gene. CDR3 length: 14 amino acids. Between the trimmed V and J ends, which lost 8 bases and 9 bases, there was a span of 17 bases. CDR3 DNA: TGTGCCAGCGTACCTCGGCGGGCCATCAACGTCCTGACTTTC. Its protein is CASVPRRAINVLTF. The variable domain in full, with the rest retrieved from reference TRBV28 and TRBJ2-6, is DVKVTQSSRYLVKRTGEKVFLECVQDMDHENMFWYRQDPGLGLRLIYFSYDVKMKEKGDIPEGYSVSREKKERFSLILESASTNQTSMYLCASVPRRAINVLTFGAGSRLTVL.